This TCR beta chain came from a study of CD8 T cells in Susac syndrome. The study, taken as a whole, reports: By the study's own acknowledgment, its TCR sequencing and HLA analysis included relatively few individuals.

Blood CD8+ and CD4+ T cells underwent high-throughput TCR beta sequencing. RNA was extracted with the RNeasy kit, and a quantity of roughly 0.45 to 1 ug was reverse transcribed using random hexamers. Amplification of TCR beta CDR3 was carried out by immunoSEQ multiplex PCR, which covered 54 Vbeta and 13 Jbeta segments. TCRdb processed the immunoSEQ multiplex PCR reads anew with MiXCR; each CDR3 protein has one entry. The sample shows about 89,000 distinct CDR3 sequences, over 80% of them seen only once. Remarks on this clonotype: Antigen specificity is unknown.

This CDR3 has 14 residues. V gave up 3 bases and J gave up 0 bases, with 10 bases separating them. Germline V gene data show CDR1 as SQVTM and CDR2 as ANQGSEA. The sequence was obtained from a human donor in good health. Sequenced material: CD8+ T cells from PBMCs. This chain connects TRBV29-1 to TRBJ2-3; tentatively, D is TRBD1 (6 bases). The DNA for the CDR3 is TGCAGCGTTGATGGGACACATAGCACAGATACGCAGTATTTT. As protein: CSVDGTHSTDTQYF.